This TCR beta chain originates from a study of Graves' ophthalmopathy and Graves' hyperthyroidism. In regard to this clonotype: Its antigen is still unknown.

V lost 5 bases and J 4 bases, leaving 14 bases between the germline ends. The CDR3 is 14 amino acids. Germline CDR1 MGHDK, CDR2 SYGVNS. Study-wide results and caveats: Clonotypes were expanded in thyroid at above 0.001 frequency, and most also appeared in blood.

Under 3 months in duration, the ophthalmopathy in affected donors had moderate-to-severe activity, CAS ≥3 and NOSPECS ≥4. RNA transcripts were the template, and TCR beta CDR3 regions were amplified from them. HTBI-primed RT-PCR formed the first round, and a multiplex PCR formed the second. TCRdb processed the multiplex PCR reads anew with MiXCR; each CDR3 protein has one entry. This sample has about 640,000 distinct CDR3 sequences, with about 41% found just once. The sequencing input was peripheral blood. This chain connects TRBV25-1 to TRBJ1-2, with a possible D match to TRBD1 (5 bases). This TCR was recovered from an adult man with Graves' ophthalmopathy. The CDR3 protein is CASSTGWAAYGYTF. The DNA of the CDR3 is TGTGCCAGCAGTACAGGCTGGGCTGCCTATGGCTACACCTTC.